Here is one TCR beta chain with its context. The antigen is undetermined. This sample was included in a study of cytotoxic CD8 clonotypes in ibrutinib-treated CLL. Overall study results and limits: The study found baseline clonality above age-matched healthy donors, tracking circulating CD8+ T-cell counts.

The data were produced by immunoSEQ multiplex PCR, yet TCRdb's version contains in-frame clones alone and is incomplete. This sample carries over 130,000 clones, about 84% of them seen once, and the ten largest clones take around 7.6%. CDR1 and CDR2 (germline): MNHNS, SASEGT. This CDR3 is 15 amino acids long. V dropped 2 bases and J dropped 7 bases, with 15 bases sitting between them. The receptor was isolated from a human donor with chronic lymphocytic leukemia. This sequence joins TRBV6-1 and TRBJ1-5; D is unresolved. Sequencing was performed on PBMCs, taken after 36 months of ibrutinib treatment. In DNA form, the CDR3 reads TGTGCCAGCAGTGAAAGGATGCGGGTTAGGCAGCCCCAGCATTTT. Its translation is CASSERMRVRQPQHF.